Sequencing of this TCR beta chain was carried out in a study of blood T cell repertoires in COVID-19. The data were produced by immunoSEQ multiplex PCR, yet TCRdb's version contains in-frame clones alone and is incomplete. Altogether a few hundred thousand clones are present, 80% to 90% being singletons, with the ten largest covering under 2.5%. This CDR3 comprises 16 residues. Germline V gene data show CDR1 as SGHRS and CDR2 as YFSETQ. V lost 2 bases, J lost 3 bases, and 6 bases stayed unmatched. The chain employs TRBV5-1 and TRBJ2-2; 8 positions match TRBD1. Sequenced input: PBMCs or T cells enriched from blood (not recorded which). The clonotype was recovered from a man aged 30-40 years who had recovered from COVID-19. CDR3 sequence reads: CASSFSGGADTGELFF. CDR3 DNA: TGCGCCAGCAGCTTTTCAGGGGGCGCGGACACCGGGGAGCTGTTTTTT.